This entry concerns a single T cell receptor beta chain. V was pared by 0 bases and J by 8 bases, with 20 bases between. Per the germline V gene, CDR1 is MRHNA and CDR2 is SNTAGT. The CDR3 has 18 amino acids. The record originates from a study of T cell changes during pregnancy in multiple sclerosis. Some clones are missing from TCRdb's copy, which holds only in-frame ones; the method was immunoSEQ multiplex PCR. There are about 86,000 clones in the sample; approximately 90% occur only once, and 1.5% to 2% lies in the top ten. The chain is built from TRBV6-4 and TRBJ1-6; no reliable D call. The starting material was peripheral blood, obtained in the first trimester of pregnancy. This receptor was obtained from a female donor in good health, enrolled as a control in a pregnancy study. This CDR3 is CASSDSIVPGINDSPLHF. The CDR3 nucleotides read TGTGCCAGCAGTGACTCGATTGTCCCGGGGATTAATGATTCACCCCTCCACTTT.